These 12 T cell receptor beta chains originate from one sample sequenced in a study of high-grade serous ovarian cancer treatment subgroups. Here immunoSEQ multiplex PCR was the method, and the copy in TCRdb shows in-frame clones only, minus some. This sample carries more than 35,000 clones, over 60% of them seen once, and the ten largest clones take roughly 3.2%. Tumor tissue was taken before any definitive surgery or chemotherapy was given. Input material: tumor tissue. The receptors derive from a human donor with high-grade serous ovarian cancer.

The chain uses TRBV9 and TRBJ1-3; TRBD1 matches 7 bases. This CDR3 contains 15 residues. V shed 3 bases and J 9 bases; nucleotides not matched to a gene: 12. CDR1 and CDR2 (germline): SGDLS, YYNGEE. The CDR3 spells CASSAGDRVGGTIYF. The DNA for the CDR3 is TGTGCCAGCAGCGCCGGTGACAGGGTCGGGGGCACCATATATTTT.

The chain recombines TRBV12-5 with TRBJ2-3; the D gene could be TRBD1 or TRBD2 (5 bases each). CDR1 and CDR2 (germline): LGHNT, FRNRAP. The CDR3 runs to 18 residues. Trimming pared 5 bases from V and 0 bases from J, leaving 21 bases between. The CDR3 DNA is TGTGCTAGTGGTCCCACTAGGGACGGAGCAATTAGCACAGATACGCAGTATTTT. It codes for CASGPTRDGAISTDTQYF.

This clone occurred a few times. The chain uses TRBV11-3 and TRBJ1-1, with 8 bases identical to TRBD1. J lost 4 bases, V lost 5 bases, and 9 bases had no gene match. Looked up from germline, CDR1 is SGHNT and CDR2 is YENEEA. The CDR3 spans 15 residues. The DNA for the CDR3 is TGTGCCAGCAGCCGCGCGACAGGGGTTGGCACTGAAGCTTTCTTT. Its protein product is CASSRATGVGTEAFF. Variable domain in full (rest from reference TRBV11-3 and TRBJ1-1): EAGVVQSPRYKIIEKKQPVAFWCNPISGHNTLYWYLQNLGQGPELLIRYENEEAVDDSQLPKDRFSAERLKGVDSTLKIQPAELGDSAVYLCASSRATGVGTEAFFGQGTRLTVV.

The rearrangement links TRBV29-1 to TRBJ1-4; 10 bases map to TRBD1. CDR3 length equals 13 residues. V shed 4 bases and J 8 bases; nucleotides not matched to a gene: 4. In germline, CDR1 is SQVTM, CDR2 ANQGSEA. The CDR3 DNA reads TGCAGCGTTGTGACAGGGGGCGCAGAAAAACTGTTTTTT. It encodes CSVVTGGAEKLFF.

V usage is TRBV10-1 and J usage is TRBJ1-5; D might be TRBD1 (5 bases). Germline V gives CDR1 WNHNN, CDR2 SYGVQD (reference sequence). The CDR3 is 19 amino acids. V was pared by 3 bases and J by 9 bases, with 30 bases between. The CDR3 loop is CASSEYPPGPDPGDRPQHF. In DNA form, the CDR3 reads TGCGCCAGCAGTGAATATCCCCCGGGACCGGATCCTGGGGATCGGCCCCAGCATTTT.

The chain uses TRBV27 and TRBJ2-1; 14 bases align to TRBD2. CDR3 length equals 17 residues. With V trimmed by 6 bases and J by 0 bases, 4 bases remained unmatched. Per germline, CDR1 MNHEY and CDR2 SMNVEV (reference sequence). CDR3: CASRRTSGRSSYNEQFF. DNA of the CDR3: TGTGCCAGCAGGCGGACTAGCGGGAGGAGCTCCTACAATGAGCAGTTCTTC.

The chain combines TRBV7-2 with TRBJ2-3; TRBD1 is a possible D gene (7 bases). The V end lost 5 bases, the J end lost 3 bases, and 15 bases lay between the germline ends. The CDR3 consists of 15 residues. Germline CDR1 is SGHTA and CDR2 is FQGNSA. The CDR3 region is CASSEEGAPTDTQYF. Written as DNA, the CDR3 is TGTGCCAGCAGCGAGGAGGGGGCGCCTACAGATACGCAGTATTTT.

The chain is built from TRBV7-2 and TRBJ2-4; 8 bases match TRBD1. V lost 5 bases, J lost 4 bases, and 4 bases stayed unmatched. In germline, CDR1 is SGHTA, CDR2 FQGNSA. The CDR3 has 14 amino acids. Here the CDR3 DNA reads TGTGCCAGCAGCACCCGACAGGGGAAAAACATTCAGTACTTC. Translating it yields CASSTRQGKNIQYF.

This clone was seen only once. The rearrangement joins TRBV28 to TRBJ2-1; 14 nucleotides line up with TRBD2. The CDR3 spans 14 residues. With V trimmed by 7 bases and J by 13 bases, 9 bases remained unmatched. Germline CDR1 is MDHEN and CDR2 is SYDVKM. Here the CDR3 DNA reads TGTGCCAGCACGGGACTAGCGGGAGTACGGGGTCAGTTCTTC. This sequence encodes CASTGLAGVRGQFF.

The V call is TRBV5-1, the J call TRBJ2-2, with 8 bases lining up with TRBD2. The CDR3 loop spans 16 amino acids. The germline gives CDR1 SGHRS, CDR2 YFSETQ. The V segment lost 0 bases and the J segment 4 bases; nucleotides outside the gene matches: 5. This CDR3 is CASSLGGSGTTGELFF. CDR3 DNA: TGCGCCAGCAGCTTGGGGGGTAGCGGGACCACCGGGGAGCTGTTTTTT.

V usage is TRBV18 and J usage is TRBJ2-3; D not resolved. The V end lost 8 bases, the J end lost 0 bases, and 3 bases lay between the germline ends. The length of the CDR3 is 11 residues. The germline V gene has CDR1 KGHSH and CDR2 LQKENI. The DNA for the CDR3 is TGTGCCAGCCTCAGCACAGATACGCAGTATTTT. As protein: CASLSTDTQYF.

This clone was seen a few times. The CDR3 carries no conserved terminal phenylalanine or tryptophan, so it likely arises from a read error. No DNA is shown, since the ends of the CDR3 on it are uncertain; the CDR3 is the one TCRdb lists. The chain employs TRBV11-2 and TRBJ1-2. The CDR3 is 8 residues long, ends included. The germline V gene encodes CDR1 SGHAT and CDR2 FQNNGV. This CDR3 is CASGGGEL.